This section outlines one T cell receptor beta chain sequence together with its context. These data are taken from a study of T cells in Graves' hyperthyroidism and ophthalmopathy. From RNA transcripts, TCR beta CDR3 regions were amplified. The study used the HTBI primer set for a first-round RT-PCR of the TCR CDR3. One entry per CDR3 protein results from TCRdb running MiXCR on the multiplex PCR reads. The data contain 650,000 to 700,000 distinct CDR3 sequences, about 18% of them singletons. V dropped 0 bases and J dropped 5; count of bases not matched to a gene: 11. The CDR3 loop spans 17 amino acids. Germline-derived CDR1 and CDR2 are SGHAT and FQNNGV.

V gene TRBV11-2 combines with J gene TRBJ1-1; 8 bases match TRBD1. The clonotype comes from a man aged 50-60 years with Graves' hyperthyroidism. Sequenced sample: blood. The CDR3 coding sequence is TGTGCCAGCAGCTTAGATTACAGGGGGTATATGGGAACTGAAGCTTTCTTT. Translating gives CASSLDYRGYMGTEAFF.